This passage covers 16 T cell receptor beta chains from one sample sequenced in a study of T cell repertoires in aging, cancer and after chemotherapy. Multiplex touch-down PCR with TRB-A/B primers amplified rearranged V-D-J TRB sequences. One entry per CDR3 protein, called by TCRdb with MiXCR from the multiplex PCR reads. Found here are 4,500 to 5,000 distinct CDR3 sequences, about 24% of them singletons; the top ten hold about 50%. TCR beta rearrangements were amplified from peripheral blood genomic DNA. Sequencing used blood. The source is a human donor with a blood cancer.

By sample fraction, this clonotype is medium-sized (0.01 to 0.1%). This chain connects TRBV29-1 to TRBJ2-4; D possibly matches TRBD1 or TRBD2 (5 bases each). The germline CDR1 and CDR2 sequences are SQVTM and ANQGSEA. The ends were cut back, 4 bases at V and 5 bases at J, with 12 bases in the middle. This CDR3 region has 13 residues. DNA for the CDR3: TGCAGCGTTGGGGATGGGGGACAAAACATTCAGTACTTC. It specifies CSVGDGGQNIQYF. Together with reference TRBV29-1 and TRBJ2-4, the CDR3 gives the full variable domain: SAVISQKPSRDICQRGTSLTIQCQVDSQVTMMFWYRQQPGQSLTLIATANQGSEATYESGFVIDKFPISRPNLTFSTLTVSNMSPEDSSIYLCSVGDGGQNIQYFGAGTRLSVL.

J is TRBJ1-2 and V is TRBV7-9; 7 nucleotides align to TRBD1. CDR3 length: 16 amino acids. Trimming at V came to 4 bases and at J to 5 bases, leaving 13 bases not matched to a gene. CDR1 and CDR2 (germline): SEHNR, FQNEAQ (reference sequence). The CDR3 reads CASSSWTGGMGYGYTF. DNA for the CDR3: TGTGCCAGCAGCTCCTGGACAGGAGGGATGGGATATGGCTACACCTTC.

This clonotype is medium-sized (0.01 to 0.1%) in the sample. The chain has TRBV6-5 and TRBJ2-2, with a possible D match to TRBD1 (6 bases). Germline V gene data show CDR1 as MNHEY and CDR2 as SVGAGI. CDR3 length: 17 amino acids. V gave up 6 bases and J gave up 8 bases, with 25 bases separating them. CDR3 bases: TGTGCCAGCAGACCTTCGGCAGGGGACCCATTTGCTGGGGAGCTGTTTTTT. Its protein is CASRPSAGDPFAGELFF.

V gene TRBV18 combines with J gene TRBJ2-7; TRBD2 agrees at 14 bases. The CDR3 runs to 17 residues. CDR1 is KGHSH, CDR2 LQKENI, per germline. J gave up 5 bases and V 6 bases, and 12 bases lay outside the gene matches. CDR3 nucleotide sequence: TGTGCCAGCTCCCAATCGCCCCCGGGACTAGCGGGAGACGAGCAGTACTTC. Residues: CASSQSPPGLAGDEQYF.

The sample holds a few counts of this clonotype. The rearrangement uses TRBV27 and TRBJ1-2; 11 bases agree with TRBD1. From germline, CDR1 is MNHEY and CDR2 SMNVEV (reference sequence). V lost 3 bases, J lost 6 bases, and 18 bases stayed unmatched. The CDR3 consists of 19 residues. CDR3 in DNA: TGTGCCAGCAGTTTGGCCGGGACAGGGGGAATTTTTGCCTACCATGGCTACACCTTC. Translated, it gives CASSLAGTGGIFAYHGYTF.

In this sample, this clonotype is medium-sized (0.01 to 0.1%). The CDR3 protein is CSVEGNRLDTQYF. The CDR3 nucleotides read TGCAGCGTTGAGGGCAACAGGCTAGATACGCAGTATTTT. This chain joins TRBV29-1 and TRBJ2-3; TRBD1 is a possible D gene (5 bases). Trimming removed 3 bases from V and 5 bases from J, with 12 bases in between. The CDR3 is 13 amino acids. Germline CDR1 is SQVTM and CDR2 is ANQGSEA.

In its sample, this clonotype was seen a few times. The gene calls are TRBV6-5 and TRBJ2-7; weak D call: TRBD1 (6 bases). Germline V lookup: CDR1 MNHEY, CDR2 SVGAGI. The CDR3 covers 13 residues. Trimming removed 6 bases at V and 4 bases at J, with 13 bases between. CDR3 bases: TGTGCCAGCAGACAGGGATCCGGTTACGAGCAGTACTTC. This encodes CASRQGSGYEQYF.

This clonotype has just a few counts. V is TRBV5-5 and J is TRBJ1-5; tentatively, D is TRBD1 (5 bases). The CDR3 runs to 13 residues. Germline assignment: CDR1 SGHKS and CDR2 YYEKEE (reference sequence). Trimming left V 4 bases short and J 5 bases short, with 10 bases between. The DNA of the CDR3 is TGTGCCAGCAGCACCAGGGACCATCAGCCCCAGCATTTT. It specifies CASSTRDHQPQHF.

This clonotype is medium-sized by share. The chain has TRBV6-6 and TRBJ1-2, with 7 bases fitting TRBD1. The V gene end was trimmed by 6 bases and the J gene end by 5 bases; junction bases not matched to a gene: 9. Germline assignment: CDR1 MNHNY and CDR2 SVGAGI (reference sequence). The CDR3 loop spans 14 amino acids. The CDR3 reads CASSLDRNVYGYTF. The CDR3 nucleotides read TGTGCCAGCAGCTTGGACAGGAACGTATATGGCTACACCTTC.

The V call is TRBV5-1, the J call TRBJ1-1; a possible D gene is TRBD1 (5 bases). The CDR3 is made up of 14 amino acids. V was pared by 4 bases and J by 5 bases, with 15 bases between. The germline CDR1 and CDR2 sequences are SGHRS and YFSETQ. In nucleotides, the CDR3 is TGCGCCAGCAGCCCCTCGATGGGGGGGACTGAAGCTTTCTTT. Amino acids: CASSPSMGGTEAFF.

In regard to this clonotype: A much larger clone lies one base from this, so it may be a read error. The CDR3 does not close with the conserved phenylalanine or tryptophan, likely indicating a read error. The gene calls are TRBV11-3 and TRBJ2-2; D is unresolved. Per germline, CDR1 SGHNT and CDR2 YENEEA. V was clipped by 8 bases and J by 2 bases, with 9 bases between them. The CDR3 loop spans 13 amino acids. The DNA for the CDR3 is TGTGCCAGCGTAAAGAGAAACACCGGGGAGCTGTTTTTA. Residues: CASVKRNTGELFL.

The chain combines TRBV5-4 with TRBJ2-5, with D unclear. Trimming removed 4 bases at V and 5 bases at J, with 9 bases between. CDR1 and CDR2 from the germline V gene are SGHNT and YYREEE (reference sequence). The CDR3 spans 12 residues. CDR3 residues: CASSQARETQYF. CDR3 nucleotide sequence: TGTGCCAGCAGCCAAGCACGGGAGACCCAGTACTTC. The full variable domain, in which reference TRBV5-4 and TRBJ2-5 provide the parts outside the CDR3, is ETGVTQSPTHLIKTRGQQVTLRCSSQSGHNTVSWYQQALGQGPQFIFQYYREEENGRGNFPPRFSGLQFPNYSSELNVNALELDDSALYLCASSQARETQYFGPGTRLLVL.

This clonotype was counted between two and nine times. The rearrangement joins TRBV6-5 to TRBJ1-3, with 10 bases identical to TRBD1. CDR1 and CDR2 from the germline V gene are MNHEY and SVGAGI. This CDR3 region has 16 residues. V gave up 5 bases and J gave up 8 bases; unmatched junction bases: 12. CDR3 loop: CASSARPGQGTYTIYF. DNA of the CDR3: TGTGCCAGCAGTGCAAGACCGGGACAGGGGACTTACACCATATATTTT.

The chain links TRBV19 to TRBJ1-1; 9 nucleotides agree with TRBD1. V gave up 5 bases and J gave up 8 bases; unmatched junction bases: 6. The CDR3 extends over 13 amino acids. Germline loops: CDR1 LNHDA, CDR2 SQIVND (reference sequence). The CDR3 sequence is CASSRRTGEEAFF. The CDR3, as DNA: TGTGCCAGTAGTCGCCGGACAGGGGAAGAAGCTTTCTTT.

This chain uses TRBV27 with TRBJ2-1, with D maybe TRBD1 (6 bases). Germline-derived CDR1 and CDR2 are MNHEY and SMNVEV (reference sequence). V was clipped by 4 bases and J by 1 base, with 11 bases between them. The CDR3 extends over 15 amino acids. The CDR3 region has the DNA TGTGCCAGCAGTTACAAGACAGGATCCTACAATGAGCAGTTCTTC. Amino acids: CASSYKTGSYNEQFF.

This clonotype is judged large. The chain links TRBV30 to TRBJ2-1, with D possibly TRBD2 on 6 matching bases. Per germline, CDR1 GTSNPN and CDR2 SVGIG (reference sequence). The CDR3 totals 13 residues. CDR3 region: CAISGGAINEQFF. For the CDR3, the DNA is TGTGCTATCAGCGGAGGGGCCATCAATGAGCAGTTCTTC. The full variable domain, with the rest looked up from reference TRBV30 and TRBJ2-1, is SQTIHQWPATLVQPVGSPLSLECTVEGTSNPNLYWYRQAAGRGLQLLFYSVGIGQISSEVPQNLSASRPQDRQFILSSKKLLLSDSGFYLCAISGGAINEQFFGPGTRLTVL.